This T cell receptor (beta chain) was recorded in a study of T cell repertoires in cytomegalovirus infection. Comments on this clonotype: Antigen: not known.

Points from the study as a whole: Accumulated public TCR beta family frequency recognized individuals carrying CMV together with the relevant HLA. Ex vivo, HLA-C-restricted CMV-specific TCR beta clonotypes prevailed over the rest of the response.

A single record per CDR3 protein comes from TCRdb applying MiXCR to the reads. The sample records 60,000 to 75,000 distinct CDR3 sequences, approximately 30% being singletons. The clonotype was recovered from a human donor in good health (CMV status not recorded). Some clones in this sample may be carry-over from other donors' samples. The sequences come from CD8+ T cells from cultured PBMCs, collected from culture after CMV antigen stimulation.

The DNA of the CDR3 is TGTGCCAGCAGTTTAACCAGGAACTATGGCTACACCTTC. It specifies CASSLTRNYGYTF. The chain couples TRBV28 to TRBJ1-2; D call uncertain. Germline values: CDR1 MDHEN, CDR2 SYDVKM. This CDR3 region has 13 residues. Between the trimmed V and J ends, which lost 2 bases and 2 bases, there was a span of 6 bases.